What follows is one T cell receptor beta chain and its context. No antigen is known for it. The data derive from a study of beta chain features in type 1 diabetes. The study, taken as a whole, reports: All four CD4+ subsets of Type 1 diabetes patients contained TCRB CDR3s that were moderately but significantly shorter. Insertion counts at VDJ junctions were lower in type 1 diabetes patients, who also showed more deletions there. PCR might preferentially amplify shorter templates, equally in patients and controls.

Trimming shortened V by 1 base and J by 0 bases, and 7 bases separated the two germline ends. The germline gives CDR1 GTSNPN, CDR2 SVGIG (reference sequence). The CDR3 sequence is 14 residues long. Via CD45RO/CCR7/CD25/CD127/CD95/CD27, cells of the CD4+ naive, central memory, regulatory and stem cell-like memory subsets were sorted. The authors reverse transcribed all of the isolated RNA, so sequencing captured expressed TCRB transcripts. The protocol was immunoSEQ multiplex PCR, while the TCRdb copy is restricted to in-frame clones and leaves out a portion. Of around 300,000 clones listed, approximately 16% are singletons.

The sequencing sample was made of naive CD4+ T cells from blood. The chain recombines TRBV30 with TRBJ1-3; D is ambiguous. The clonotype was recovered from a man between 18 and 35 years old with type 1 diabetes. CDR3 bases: TGTGCCTGGAGTGGCACATACTCTGGAAACACCATATATTTT. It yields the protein CAWSGTYSGNTIYF.